Below are 4 T cell receptor beta chains sequenced from a single sample in a study of CD8+CD57+ T cells in acquired aplastic anemia. Genomic DNA, serving as template, underwent TCR beta VDJ and CDR3 profiling. TCRdb processed the reads anew with MiXCR; each CDR3 protein has one entry. The data show more than 150,000 distinct CDR3 sequences, with 48% seen just once and around 13% held by the top ten. Only patients with CD8+CD57+ cell expansion on flow cytometry were chosen for sequencing. Sequences were obtained from sorted CD4+, CD8+, or CD8+CD57+ T cells (not recorded which) from PBMCs. The source is a human donor with aplastic anemia.

This clonotype appeared a single time. This may come from a read error, since a much larger clone is one base off. The V call is TRBV10-3, the J call TRBJ1-5, with 7 bases matching TRBD1. Germline loops: CDR1 ENHRY, CDR2 SYGVKD. Trimming removed 5 bases from V and 2 bases from J; junction bases left unmatched: 6. The CDR3 consists of 15 residues. The CDR3 loop is CAISHRGVGNQPQHF. CDR3 coding DNA: TGTGCCATCAGTCACAGGGGAGTCGGCAATCAGCCCCAGCATTTT.

The chain carries TRBV10-3 and TRBJ2-1; 9 bases align to TRBD2. The CDR3 covers 14 residues. V was pared by 9 bases and J by 5 bases, with 8 bases of the junction left unmatched. Germline CDR1 ENHRY, CDR2 SYGVKD. DNA of the CDR3: TGTGCCATTAAAAGCGGGGGGACAAACAATGAGCAGTTCTTC. The encoded protein is CAIKSGGTNNEQFF.

This chain joins TRBV29-1 and TRBJ2-7; possible D gene TRBD1, 6 bases. The CDR3 consists of 14 residues. Trimming removed 6 bases from V and 5 bases from J, with 20 bases in between. From germline, CDR1 is SQVTM and CDR2 ANQGSEA. The CDR3 protein is CSVDPGHMDHEQYF. Here the CDR3 DNA reads TGCAGCGTCGACCCGGGACATATGGACCACGAGCAGTACTTC.

This clonotype was counted ten times or more. The V and J genes are TRBV20-1 and TRBJ1-2, with 8 bases aligning to TRBD1. The J segment lost 5 bases and the V segment lost 5 bases, leaving 7 bases of the junction unmatched. Per the germline V gene, CDR1 is DFQATT and CDR2 is SNEGSKA (reference sequence). This CDR3 has 13 residues. This CDR3 is CSAAPGQGYGYTF. CDR3 in DNA: TGCAGTGCTGCCCCAGGACAGGGTTATGGCTACACCTTC.